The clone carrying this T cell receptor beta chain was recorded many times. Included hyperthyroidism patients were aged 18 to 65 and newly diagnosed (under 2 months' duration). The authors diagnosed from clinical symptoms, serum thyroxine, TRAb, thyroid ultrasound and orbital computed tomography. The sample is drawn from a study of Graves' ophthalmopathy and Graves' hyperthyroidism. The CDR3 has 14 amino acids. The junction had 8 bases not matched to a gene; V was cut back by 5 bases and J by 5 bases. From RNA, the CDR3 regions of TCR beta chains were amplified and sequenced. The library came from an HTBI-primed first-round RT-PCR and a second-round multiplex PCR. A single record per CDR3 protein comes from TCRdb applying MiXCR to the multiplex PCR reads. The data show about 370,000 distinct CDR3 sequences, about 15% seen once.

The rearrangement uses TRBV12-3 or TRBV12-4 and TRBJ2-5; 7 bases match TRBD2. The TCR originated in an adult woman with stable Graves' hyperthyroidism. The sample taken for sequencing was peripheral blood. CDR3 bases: TGTGCCAGCAGTCTTCACCGGGACTATGAGACCCAGTACTTC. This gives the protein CASSLHRDYETQYF.